This TCR beta chain was recovered during a study of CXCR3-negative and CXCR3-positive naive CD8 T cells. About this clonotype: Antigen unknown.

Germline CDR1 is SGHVS and CDR2 is FNYEAQ. There are 16 residues in the CDR3. 5' RACE that incorporated UMI labels was used to prepare the TRB cDNA libraries. TCRdb processed the 5' RACE reads again and assigns one entry to each CDR3 protein, with no DNA. This sample's clone table lists some 130,000 distinct CDR3 sequences. Study observations and caveats: Against CXCR3-negative naive cells, CXCR3-positive naive cells showed more hydrophobic TRB CDR3s.

The sample was naive CXCR3+ CD8+ T cells from blood. Subset noted: CD45RO-CCR7+CD27+CD95- naive CD8+ T cells expressing CXCR3 (TNR3+). The source of this sequence is a human donor in good health. Some clones in this sample may be carry-over from other donors' samples. The chain uses TRBV7-6 and TRBJ2-5; TCRdb returns TRBD1, unconfirmable since there is no DNA. The CDR3 spells CASSSRRDRRQETQYF. The entire variable domain, with the rest obtained from reference TRBV7-6 and TRBJ2-5, is as follows: GAGVSQSPRYKVTKRGQDVALRCDPISGHVSLYWYRQALGQGPEFLTYFNYEAQQDKSGLPNDRFSAERPEGSISTLTIQRTEQRDSAMYRCASSSRRDRRQETQYFGPGTRLLVL.